This TCR beta chain is from a study of CD8 T cells in ankylosing spondylitis. Study-wide points: A motif in TCR beta, a set of under ten highly homologous variants, appeared characteristic of ankylosing spondylitis blood. Some motif variants were previously reported in reactive arthritis synovial fluid and blood.

In its sample, this clonotype was seen a few times. Its antigen is unidentified. In making TCR beta libraries, quantitative 5'-RACE with molecular barcodes was used. MiXCR was run by TCRdb on the 5' RACE reads, yielding one entry per CDR3 protein. Of under 170,000 distinct CDR3 sequences detected, roughly 44% appear once; the ten largest clones hold about 15%. CDR1 and CDR2 (germline): SGHRS, YFSETQ. The CDR3 length is 10 residues. V dropped 5 bases and J dropped 5 bases, with 4 bases sitting between them. Specimen: synovial fluid, either unsorted or a sorted T cell fraction (not recorded which). The V gene is TRBV5-1, the J gene TRBJ2-5, with D hard to call. This clonotype was obtained from a male donor with ankylosing spondylitis. The CDR3 loop reads CASRWETQYF. As DNA, the CDR3 is TGCGCCAGCAGATGGGAGACCCAGTACTTC.